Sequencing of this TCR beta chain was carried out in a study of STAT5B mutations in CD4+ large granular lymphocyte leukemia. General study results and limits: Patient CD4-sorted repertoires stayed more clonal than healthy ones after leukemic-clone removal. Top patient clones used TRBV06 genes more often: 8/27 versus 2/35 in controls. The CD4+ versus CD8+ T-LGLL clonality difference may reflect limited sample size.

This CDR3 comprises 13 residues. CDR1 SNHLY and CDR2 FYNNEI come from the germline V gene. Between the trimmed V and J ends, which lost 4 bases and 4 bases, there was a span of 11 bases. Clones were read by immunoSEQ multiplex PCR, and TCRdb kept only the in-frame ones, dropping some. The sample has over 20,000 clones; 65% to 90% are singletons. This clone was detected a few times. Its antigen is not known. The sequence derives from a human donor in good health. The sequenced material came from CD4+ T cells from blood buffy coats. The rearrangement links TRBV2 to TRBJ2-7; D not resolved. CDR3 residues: CASSAETGYEQYV. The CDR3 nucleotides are TGTGCCAGCAGTGCCGAGACTGGATACGAGCAGTACGTC.